This T cell receptor beta chain was obtained from a study of blood T cells in healthy people across ages. Study-level points and caveats: Across the age range, TCR beta diversity per million T cells fell in a roughly linear way.

Notes on this clonotype: What it binds is unknown.

The CDR3 has 13 residues. Germline CDR1 reads SEHNR; CDR2 reads FQNEAQ (reference sequence). V dropped 5 bases and J dropped 4 bases, with 11 bases sitting between them. Through a sample-barcoded 5' primer and a J-beta primer mix, a second PCR was run for roughly 7 to 12 cycles. TCRdb reprocessed the 5' RACE reads with MiXCR, giving one entry per CDR3 protein. Of 800,000 or so distinct CDR3 sequences in the sample, about 47% were seen once. The receptor was derived from a man at least 80 years old in good health. Sequencing was carried out using blood. This chain connects TRBV7-9 to TRBJ1-2; D unclear. The CDR3, as DNA: TGTGCCAGCAGCAGCAACGGGTTCTATGGCTACACCTTC. It encodes CASSSNGFYGYTF.